Listed below are T cell receptor beta chains from one sample, sequenced in a study of memory CD4+ T cells and cytomegalovirus serostatus. Here immunoSEQ multiplex PCR was the method, and the copy in TCRdb shows in-frame clones only, minus some. The sample has 56,000 or so clones, about 80% seen once; the top ten hold roughly 1.7%. Material for sequencing was memory CD4+ T cells from blood. The receptors here all came from an adult in good health and CMV-seronegative. CDR3s include the opening cysteine and the closing phenylalanine or tryptophan. A D gene is named only where the DNA matches it firmly. Part of the rows lack a size; the others show once, few, many or a class for expanded clones.

d_call	v_call	j_call	clone_size	cdr3_nt	cdr3_aa
.	TRBV7-6	TRBJ2-3	.	TGTGCCAGCAGCCCCGAAGGAGATACGCAGTATTTT	CASSPEGDTQYF
.	TRBV5-4	TRBJ2-2	.	TGTGCCAGCAGCTCTCAGGGTAACACCGGGGAGCTGTTTTTT	CASSSQGNTGELFF
.	TRBV27	TRBJ2-5	.	TGTGCCAGCAGTTTCCCGCGGACCCAGTACTTC	CASSFPRTQYF
.	TRBV7-2	TRBJ1-2	few	TGTGCCAGCAGCTTAAATCCCCCTGGCTACACCTTC	CASSLNPPGYTF
.	TRBV25-1	TRBJ1-1	.	TGTGCCAGCAACCGCTTCGATAACACTGAAGCTTTCTTT	CASNRFDNTEAFF
.	TRBV7-3	TRBJ1-6	.	TGTGCCAGCAGCTTATCGACAACAACACCCCTCCACTTT	CASSLSTTTPLHF
.	TRBV6-1	TRBJ1-1	.	TGTGCCAGCGGGGGGGCAGTACGAACTGAAGCTTTCTTT	CASGGAVRTEAFF
.	TRBV28	TRBJ2-1	once	TGTGCCAGCAGTCTAAGGGGAATCTCCTACAATGAGCAGTTCTTC	CASSLRGISYNEQFF
TRBD1	TRBV7-8	TRBJ2-7	.	TGTGCCAGCAGCTTAAGGGACAGGCCCTACGAGCAGTACTTC	CASSLRDRPYEQYF
TRBD2	TRBV28	TRBJ2-5	.	TGTGCCAGCAGTTCGCCCGGGACTAGCATCTCAGAGACCCAGTACTTC	CASSSPGTSISETQYF
TRBD2	TRBV7-8	TRBJ2-1	.	TGTGCCAGCAGCTTAAATGCGGGGGGCCCAGGACGGCAGTTCTTC	CASSLNAGGPGRQFF
.	TRBV6-6	TRBJ1-1	.	TGTGCCAGCGGCCTGTGGAGTAAGGCTTTCTTT	CASGLWSKAFF
TRBD2	TRBV9	TRBJ2-5	.	TGTGCCAGCAGCGTAGGTGGTACTAGCGGGGGGCGAGAGACCCAGTACTTC	CASSVGGTSGGRETQYF
.	TRBV28	TRBJ1-5	.	TGTGCCAGCAGTTTATTCAATCAGCCCCAGCATTTT	CASSLFNQPQHF
TRBD2	TRBV25-1	TRBJ2-5	.	TGTGCCAGCAGTGATCCAGGGCGGGAGAGGCAGACCCAGTACTTC	CASSDPGRERQTQYF